This entry is about one TCR beta chain. The antigen is undetermined. These data come from a study of a mutant IDH1 vaccine in newly diagnosed glioma. As for the study in general: Weeks 1, 3, 5, 7, 11, 15, 19 and 23 were when patients received their eight vaccinations.

The germline gives CDR1 SQVTM, CDR2 ANQGSEA. Trimming cost V 8 bases and J 9 bases; bases outside gene matches: 17. The CDR3 totals 15 residues. TCRdb's table, derived via immunoSEQ multiplex PCR, lists solely in-frame clones and lacks some. In the table there are some 36,000 clones, approximately 80% of which are singletons. Time point here: week 5, during vaccination. Vaccination comprised doses that each held 300 ug of mutant IDH1 20-mer peptide, plus topical imiquimod. The TCR sequence derives from a man aged 50 to 60 with glioma. This sample comprised PBMCs, obtained from a glioma patient whose treatment included an IDH1 peptide vaccine. This chain links TRBV29-1 with TRBJ2-1; 9 bases are shared with TRBD2. In DNA, the CDR3 is TGCAGCTCAACAGAATCCGGGACTAGCCGTAGTGAGCAGTTCTTC. It specifies CSSTESGTSRSEQFF.